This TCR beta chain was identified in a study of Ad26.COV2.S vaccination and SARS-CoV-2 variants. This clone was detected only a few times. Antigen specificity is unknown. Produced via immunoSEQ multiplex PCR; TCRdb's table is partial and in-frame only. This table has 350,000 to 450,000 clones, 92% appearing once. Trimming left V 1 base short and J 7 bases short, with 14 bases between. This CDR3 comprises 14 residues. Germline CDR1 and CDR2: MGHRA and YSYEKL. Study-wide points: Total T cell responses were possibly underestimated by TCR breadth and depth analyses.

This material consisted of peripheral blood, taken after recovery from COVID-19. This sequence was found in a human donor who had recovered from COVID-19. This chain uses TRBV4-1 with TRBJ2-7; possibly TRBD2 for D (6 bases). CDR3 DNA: TGCGCCAGCAGCCAAGTTTCGGGGGTTAAGGAGCAGTACTTC. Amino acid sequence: CASSQVSGVKEQYF.